Sequencing of this TCR beta chain was carried out in a study of cytomegalovirus exposure and HLA in healthy donors (dated by TCRdb to the late 2010s). For the study in its entirety: An earlier analysis of approximately 550 of the donors reported 276 Gb of sequence data and 120 million or so unique TCR beta sequences from roughly 200 million T cells. An early release that covered approximately 600 HLA-typed donors contained approximately 300 gigabases of sequencing data and tens of millions of unique TCR sequences. Of the roughly 410 genotyped donors, less than 85% were placed in the genetic ancestry cluster associated with self-reported Caucasian donors. The study aimed to test whether signatures of past pathogen exposure could be identified by cataloging public T cell receptors. The study used immunosequencing to profile the T cell repertoires of hundreds of subjects and linked those repertoires to cytomegalovirus serostatus. Besides the first cohort of under 700 subjects, a separate validation cohort made up of over 95 different subjects was used. To predict cytomegalovirus infection status, the study brought together high-throughput TCR immunosequencing, statistical association of individual TCRs with disease status, and machine learning. A later analysis re-analyzed previously published TCR beta repertoires from 500 to 700 donors and added high-resolution HLA genotyping to study TCR occurrence patterns. In the later analysis, no new phenotypic data were used to find candidate immune exposures; instead, reliance was placed on TCR beta sequences and their occurrence across donors. An earlier analysis of 500 to 750 of the donors applied high-throughput TCR beta sequencing to assess whether each TCR beta V gene segment acted as functional or pseudogenic. Donor age, sex, ethnicity and CMV serostatus were compiled alongside the repertoire data. A later genetic analysis used genome-wide SNP genotypes for about 60% of the roughly 670 donors, treating that subset as a discovery cohort. All discovery cohort repertoires had been generated using a single sequencing platform. Both class I and class II loci were covered by HLA typing, at four-digit resolution. Typing coverage varied by locus: roughly 629-640 donors for A, B, C, DRB1 and DQB1; roughly 520 for DQA1; more than 600 for DPA1; approximately 490 for DPB1. A handful of DR-DQ haplotypes were handled as single units for association and clustering because linkage in the cohort was strong. Among almost 400 genotyped donors of the cohort, an average of 235,054 unique TCR beta nucleotide sequences were sequenced per donor, roughly 18% of them non-productive.

Study-wide findings and limitations: A further reported finding was that TCR beta sequences accurately predicted the HLA-A and HLA-B alleles for most subjects in the first cohort. In an earlier analysis of some 550 of the donors, most TCR beta V segments were observed in productive rearrangements about 90% or about 30% of the time, broadly matching IMGT annotations. A later analysis reported that several top co-occurrence clusters appeared linked to parvovirus B19, influenza, CMV and Epstein-Barr virus. A later analysis found that most CMV-associated TCR beta chains appeared HLA-restricted, with HLA associations seemingly driven largely by CMV exposure. In the study, 164 TCR beta chains were listed as associated with cytomegalovirus. In a later genetic analysis, a missense DCLRE1C variant was associated with V-gene and J-gene trimming of TCR beta chains, and the association was replicated in an independent cohort. A later analysis found that HLA-associated TCR beta chains were more clonally expanded and had lower generation probabilities than equally common non-associated chains. Compared with the roughly 700-donor mean, donors in an Asian-associated ancestry cluster had fewer N-insertions in productive TCRs, according to a later genetic analysis. A later analysis found that TCR association rates varied across HLA loci, with DRB1 alleles showing the most associated TCRs and HLA-C alleles the fewest. For the cohort, immune exposure information was limited to CMV serostatus. Strong co-occurrence of HLA alleles, especially DR and DQ, made assigning TCR associations to individual alleles difficult. Presence/absence analyses assumed roughly uniform sequencing depth across donors, an assumption that may not hold. This cohort had only TCR beta chains sequenced, and the lack of alpha or paired-chain data limited which features could be detected. According to the authors, the approach could potentially be generalized to other disease states and immunological phenotypes. The classifier was reported to diagnose cytomegalovirus status with high specificity and sensitivity in both the original and validation cohorts. Because counts were too low, 15 to 20 rarely observed V segments, including chromosome 9 orphons, were excluded from the earlier analysis of 587 of the donors. Most TCR sequences were seen in very few donors, while some public TCRs were found in many individuals. The sequencing pipeline was judged likely to have produced a cluster of highly shared sequence variants as a technical artifact. Because HLA typing was unavailable for some donors at each locus, only the typed subset was used in association tests. Specific HLA alleles were associated with 15,000 to 20,000 TCR beta sequences at a false discovery rate of 0.05 in a later analysis. Three of the identified cytomegalovirus-associated TCR beta chains were confirmed in vitro to be specific for cytomegalovirus antigens. Linkage disequilibrium might explain the correlated functional status among segregating V segments, but an unknown experimental factor could not be ruled out. The 87-base-pair reads could not distinguish some IMGT-functional V segments, including TRBV6-2 and TRBV6-3, so those segments were excluded.

V is reduced by 6 bases and J by 4 bases, leaving a spacing of 9 bases between them. Taken from cysteine to phenylalanine, the CDR3 has 12 residues. The only DNA kept is the CDR3, 36 bases in frame from the first base. CDR1 and CDR2 were assigned from the germline V gene (reference sequence) as LNHDA and SQIVND. Worth noting for this clone: Its antigen is still unknown. Base quality data are lacking; no much larger clone is found one base away.

The library was generated by the immunoSEQ multiplex PCR assay. For the multiplex PCR, a mixture combining 60 forward primers for TCR Vbeta segments and 13 reverse primers for TCR Jbeta segments was used. Amplification of the CDR3 region of rearranged TCR beta genes was performed with a multiplex PCR assay on genomic DNA. On the Illumina HiSeq System, the amplified TCR beta libraries were sequenced as 87-base-pair reads. Per the authors' processing: Across the roughly 600 repertoires, a later analysis counted 78 million or so unique TCR beta chains, around 11 million of which were shared by at least two donors. Raw reads were error-corrected and collapsed into unique sequences with a nearest-neighbor algorithm that merged closely related sequences to remove PCR and sequencing errors. Alignment of CDR3 sequences to IMGT reference sequences was used to assign V, D and J gene segments. For a sequence to be retained, a match of at least six nucleotides to both a V gene segment and a J gene segment was required. A rearrangement counted as productive if the CDR3 had no stop codons and remained in frame with V and J, and every other rearrangement counted as non-productive. Following IMGT convention, CDR3 was defined as the stretch from the second conserved V-encoded cysteine up to the conserved J-encoded phenylalanine. In an earlier analysis of around 540 of the donors, sequences lacking an unambiguous match to a single V gene segment were excluded. In an earlier analysis of approximately 590 of the donors, V segments were called functional above 56.7% productive rearrangements and were called segregating when the between-donor standard deviation exceeded 5%. A statistical classification framework was developed to diagnose cytomegalovirus status using the catalog of TCR beta chain sequences. A later analysis assigned V and J genes by comparing TCR nucleotide sequences with IMGT/GENE-DB human TR gene sequences. A later analysis assigned CDR3 sequences and most-parsimonious VDJ recombination scenarios with the TCRdist pipeline. In a later analysis, each TCR beta chain was defined by its CDR3 amino acid sequence together with its V-gene family, and reads lacking a unique V-gene family were excluded. In a later analysis, some 600 highly shared, low-generation-probability nucleotide sequences were removed to address suspected cross-contamination and a sequencing artifact. In a later analysis, a clonal expansion index was calculated for each public chain from normalized within-repertoire ranks of inferred template counts. In a later analysis, generation probabilities were computed with a VDJ recombination model fitted to out-of-frame rearrangements, and the resulting probabilities were checked against IGoR. In a later analysis, hypergeometric tests were used to score TCR-TCR, TCR-HLA and TCR-CMV co-occurrence, with a repertoire-size bias correction applied to TCR pairs. In a later analysis, false discovery rates were estimated by permuting HLA or CMV assignments 20 times. In a later analysis, co-occurring TCRs were grouped with DBSCAN, and TCRdist sequence similarity was added when clustering was performed within HLA-allele-positive subsets. Repertoires with fewer than 30,000 or more than 120,000 public chains, plus five repertoires with anomalous nucleotide sharing, were excluded from co-occurrence clustering. TCRdb limited this immuneACCESS table to in-frame rearrangements with V and J called. A share of clones is missing; checked studies link under half to unresolved V genes, and the rest is unexplained. V, J and clone size reflect that table, while D and trimming were determined from the DNA. Recorded for this sample are roughly 34,000 clones; 80% of them occurred a single time. The ten most abundant clones make up approximately 6% of the sample.

The cohort comprised under 700 healthy bone marrow donors. At the time of sampling, all cohort members were nominally healthy, though unrecorded immune exposures were likely present. The donor tested CMV seronegative, placing the donor among the 350 or so seronegative members of the cohort. Each donor provided a peripheral blood sample, and peripheral blood mononuclear cells were used for TCR beta sequencing. The Qiagen DNeasy Blood Extraction Kit was used to extract genomic DNA from the blood cell samples. The rearranged chain carries TRBV19 and TRBJ1-1; no D segment can be confidently identified. Sequenced material: PBMCs. The clonotype originates from a male donor in good health and CMV-seronegative. The DNA reads as follows: TGTGCCAGTAGGTACGGTGGCACTGAAGCTTTCTTT. The resulting protein is CASRYGGTEAFF.